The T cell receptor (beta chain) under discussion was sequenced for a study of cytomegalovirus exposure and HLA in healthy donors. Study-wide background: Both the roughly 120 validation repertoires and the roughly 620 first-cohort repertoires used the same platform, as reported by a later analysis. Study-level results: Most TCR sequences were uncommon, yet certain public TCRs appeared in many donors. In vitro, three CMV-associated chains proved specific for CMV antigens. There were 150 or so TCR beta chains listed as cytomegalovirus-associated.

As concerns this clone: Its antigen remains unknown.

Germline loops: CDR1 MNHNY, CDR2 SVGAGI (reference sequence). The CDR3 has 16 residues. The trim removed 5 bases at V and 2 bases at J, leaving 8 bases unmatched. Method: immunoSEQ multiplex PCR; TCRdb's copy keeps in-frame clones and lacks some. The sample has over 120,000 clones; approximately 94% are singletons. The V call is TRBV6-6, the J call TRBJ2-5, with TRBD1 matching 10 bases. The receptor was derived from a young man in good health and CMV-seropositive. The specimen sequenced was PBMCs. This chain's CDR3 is CASSPLDRGLQETQYF. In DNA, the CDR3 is TGTGCCAGCAGTCCTTTAGACAGGGGGCTACAAGAGACCCAGTACTTC.